This T cell receptor beta chain originates from a study of identifying expanded T cells in peripheral blood. V was pared by 0 bases and J by 2 bases, with 15 bases between. This CDR3 has 16 amino acids. Germline values: CDR1 SGHRS, CDR2 YFSETQ. The method was immunoSEQ multiplex PCR; TCRdb's version includes in-frame clones alone and lacks a portion of them. There are about 91,000 clones in the sample; approximately 91% occur only once, and around 4.3% lies in the top ten. This clone showed up just a few times. The sample comprised blood. This chain joins TRBV5-1 and TRBJ2-7; possible D gene TRBD2, 6 bases. This TCR was recovered from a person aged 18 to 70 in good health. The CDR3 here is CASSLVGGTETYEQYF. The CDR3 DNA sequence: TGCGCCAGCAGCTTGGTGGGCGGGACCGAGACCTACGAGCAGTACTTC.